Reported below is one TCR beta chain. Its antigen is not identified. The junction and the germline gene differ at one end; a read error may be behind it. This entry belongs to a study of T cells in Graves' hyperthyroidism and ophthalmopathy. Whole-study results and caveats: Model predictions of ophthalmopathy came a median approximately 6.5 months before onset.

Pregnant or lactating patients were excluded, as were those with uncontrolled infection or other autoimmune disease. Orbital computed tomography and thyroid ultrasound, together with serum TRAb and thyroxine and clinical symptoms, were used for diagnoses. Amplification of TCR beta CDR3 regions was performed using RNA transcripts as template. TCR CDR3 regions were first amplified by RT-PCR with HTBI primers. TCRdb recomputed calls from the multiplex PCR reads with MiXCR, one row per CDR3 protein. Of 450,000 to 700,000 distinct CDR3 sequences in the sample, approximately 44% were seen once. This TCR was sampled from an adult woman with Graves' disease, either hyperthyroidism or ophthalmopathy (not recorded which). The sample consisted of peripheral blood or thyroid tissue (not recorded which).

In DNA, the CDR3 is TGCGCCAGCAGCGCCAGGGGGCGCTGG. This encodes CASSARGRW. The chain is built from TRBV5-1 and TRBJ1-5; 8 bases map to TRBD1. CDR1 and CDR2 from the germline V gene are SGHRS and YFSETQ. The CDR3 length is 9 residues.